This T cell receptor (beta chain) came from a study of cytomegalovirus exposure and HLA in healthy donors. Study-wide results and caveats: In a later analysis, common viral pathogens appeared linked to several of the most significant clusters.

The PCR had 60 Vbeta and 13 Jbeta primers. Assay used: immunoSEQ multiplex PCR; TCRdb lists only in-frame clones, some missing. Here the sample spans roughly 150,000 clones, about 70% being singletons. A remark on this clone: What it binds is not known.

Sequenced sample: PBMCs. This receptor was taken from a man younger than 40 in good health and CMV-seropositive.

CDR3 in amino acids: CASSSDRGEIYEQYF. The DNA of the CDR3 is TGTGCCAGCAGTTCCGACAGGGGAGAAATCTACGAGCAGTACTTC. The chain links TRBV27 to TRBJ2-7; 8 bases line up with TRBD1. Germline CDR1 is MNHEY and CDR2 is SMNVEV (reference sequence). V lost 4 bases to trimming and J lost 3 bases; unmatched junction nucleotides: 8. The CDR3 has 15 amino acids.